The 9 T cell receptor beta chains below were found in one sample sequenced in a study of T-cell memory formation after mild COVID-19. TCRdb recomputed calls from the 5' RACE reads with MiXCR, one row per CDR3 protein. In the table there are just over 400,000 distinct CDR3 sequences, under 25% of which are singletons. The sample consisted of PBMCs or a T cell subset sorted from them (not recorded which). These receptors were taken from an adult woman who had mild COVID-19 (a few samples of this study predate the infection). Cell type and time point are not known.

This clonotype has a handful of counts. Here the CDR3 reads CASSYSTSGSSEAFF. DNA of the CDR3: TGTGCCAGCAGTTACTCGACCTCTGGGAGCAGTGAAGCTTTCTTT. The chain links TRBV6-5 to TRBJ1-1; D gene uncertain. Deletions cut 0 bases from V and 7 bases from J, with 15 bases between. The CDR3 consists of 15 residues. In germline, CDR1 is MNHEY, CDR2 SVGAGI.

CDR3 DNA sequence: TGTGCCAGCAGTTTAACCAGCGGGAGGGCTCTATACGAGCAGTACTTC. Its translation: CASSLTSGRALYEQYF. This chain uses TRBV27 with TRBJ2-7, with 10 bases matching TRBD2. The CDR3 has 16 residues. Germline V gene data show CDR1 as MNHEY and CDR2 as SMNVEV (reference sequence). The J segment lost 4 bases and the V segment lost 2 bases, leaving 8 bases of the junction unmatched.

This clonotype has more than one count but fewer than ten. V gene TRBV5-1 combines with J gene TRBJ2-3; 10 nucleotides align to TRBD1. This CDR3 is 17 amino acids long. Germline V gives CDR1 SGHRS, CDR2 YFSETQ. Trimming cost V 1 base and J 1 base; bases outside gene matches: 6. The CDR3 loop reads CASSLRAGTGGTDTQYF. CDR3 nucleotides: TGCGCCAGCAGCTTGCGTGCCGGGACAGGGGGCACAGATACGCAGTATTTT.

V gene TRBV4-1 combines with J gene TRBJ2-3, with TRBD2 matching 12 bases. Germline lookup yields CDR1 MGHRA and CDR2 YSYEKL. There are 18 residues in the CDR3. The V gene end was trimmed by 4 bases and the J gene end by 0 bases; junction bases not matched to a gene: 8. The CDR3 loop is CASSPGALAGGSTDTQYF. The CDR3 DNA is TGCGCCAGCAGCCCGGGGGCCCTAGCGGGGGGGAGCACAGATACGCAGTATTTT.

This clonotype was seen a handful of times. V usage is TRBV9 and J usage is TRBJ2-4; a weak D match, TRBD2 (6 bases). Trimming left V 9 bases short and J 7 bases short, with 14 bases between. The germline CDR1 and CDR2 sequences are SGDLS and YYNGEE. This CDR3 region has 12 residues. CDR3 residues: CATHGGNNIQYF. The CDR3 DNA follows: TGTGCCACCCACGGGGGAAACAACATTCAGTACTTC.

The chain carries TRBV27 and TRBJ2-3; 9 positions match TRBD1. The V gene end was trimmed by 3 bases and the J gene end by 3 bases; junction bases not matched to a gene: 4. The germline V gene has CDR1 MNHEY and CDR2 SMNVEV (reference sequence). The CDR3 is made up of 15 amino acids. Written as DNA, the CDR3 is TGTGCCAGCAGTTTCTACAGGGGGCTAACAGATACGCAGTATTTT. Its protein is CASSFYRGLTDTQYF.

CDR3 in amino acids: CASSPDSRGYGYTF. CDR3 bases: TGTGCCAGTAGTCCCGACAGCCGGGGGTATGGCTACACCTTC. The V gene is TRBV19, the J gene TRBJ1-2; a weak D match, TRBD1 (5 bases). This CDR3 is built from 14 residues. V shed 5 bases and J shed 5 bases, with 15 bases lying between them. Per the germline V gene, CDR1 is LNHDA and CDR2 is SQIVND (reference sequence).

This clonotype was detected a few times. This chain joins TRBV3-1 and TRBJ1-6; TRBD1 might be the D (5 bases). The CDR3 is 14 amino acids. V lost 0 bases and J 9 bases, leaving 9 bases between the germline ends. Germline V gene data show CDR1 as LGHDT and CDR2 as YNNKEL (reference sequence). CDR3 sequence (DNA): TGTGCCAGCAGCCAAGATATGGGGGTTTCACCCCTCCACTTT. Translated, it gives CASSQDMGVSPLHF.

CDR3 in amino acids: CSASVRGWQGYTF. CDR3 coding DNA: TGCAGTGCTAGTGTCAGGGGGTGGCAGGGCTACACCTTC. V is TRBV20-1 and J is TRBJ1-2, with 7 positions matching TRBD1. Germline CDR1 is DFQATT and CDR2 is SNEGSKA (reference sequence). The junction had 9 bases not matched to a gene; V was cut back by 3 bases and J by 8 bases. CDR3 length: 13 amino acids.